The 13 T cell receptor beta chains below were found in one sample sequenced in a study of Graves' ophthalmopathy and Graves' hyperthyroidism. Scientists amplified the TCR beta CDR3 regions from RNA transcripts. HTBI primers primed a first-round RT-PCR, and a second-round multiplex PCR followed. Using its own MiXCR run on the multiplex PCR reads, TCRdb lists one record per CDR3 protein. The sample gives 620,000 or so distinct CDR3 sequences, about 24% of which show up once; around 6.5% is in the top ten. The sequenced sample was peripheral blood. Source of these receptors: a young woman with stable Graves' hyperthyroidism. Some clones in this sample may be carry-over from other donors' samples.

In the case of this clonotype: A much bigger clone sits one base away, suggesting this may be a read error. The chain carries TRBV11-2 and TRBJ2-5; D is ambiguous. Trimming took 1 base from V and 0 from J, leaving 6 bases between them. Germline CDR1 and CDR2: SGHAT and FQNNGV. The CDR3 is 14 residues long. CDR3 bases: TGTGCCAGCAGCTTAGGGACGTACCAAGAGACCCAGTACTTC. It encodes CASSLGTYQETQYF.

This clonotype occurred many times. This chain joins TRBV20-1 and TRBJ2-7; no firm D call. V was cut by 1 base and J by 3 bases, with 13 bases left in between. The CDR3 runs to 14 residues. The V gene's germline CDR1 is DFQATT and CDR2 SNEGSKA (reference sequence). CDR3 loop: CSARAYGSLYEQYF. CDR3 bases: TGCAGTGCTAGAGCATACGGGTCCCTCTACGAGCAGTACTTC.

This clonotype was seen at least ten times. The chain is built from TRBV7-9 and TRBJ2-6, with D tentatively TRBD1 (5 bases). CDR3 length equals 15 residues. Looked up from germline, CDR1 is SEHNR and CDR2 is FQNEAQ (reference sequence). V lost 4 bases, J lost 3 bases, and 10 bases lay in between. CDR3 sequence reads: CASSSNRNGANVLTF. CDR3 nucleotides: TGTGCCAGCAGCTCAAACAGGAATGGGGCCAACGTCCTGACTTTC.

The chain recombines TRBV6-1 with TRBJ1-1; D is ambiguous. V was clipped by 5 bases and J by 0 bases, with 19 bases between them. Looked up from germline, CDR1 is MNHNS and CDR2 is SASEGT. This CDR3 is built from 17 residues. In DNA, the CDR3 is TGTGCCAGCAGTCCCCCCCGGGAGGAGAAAATGAACACTGAAGCTTTCTTT. Residues: CASSPPREEKMNTEAFF.

This clonotype was counted ten times or more. The chain links TRBV11-2 to TRBJ1-1; 7 nucleotides line up with TRBD1. CDR1 is SGHAT, CDR2 FQNNGV, per germline. The CDR3 is 15 amino acids. Unmatched junction bases numbered 6, after V lost 0 bases and J lost 5 bases. This chain's CDR3 is CASSLDRGLVTEAFF. CDR3 DNA sequence: TGTGCCAGCAGCTTAGATAGGGGGCTCGTGACTGAAGCTTTCTTT.

This clonotype was picked up a small number of times. The chain employs TRBV2 and TRBJ1-6; TRBD1 is a possible D gene (6 bases). Germline V gene sequence: CDR1 SNHLY, CDR2 FYNNEI. The CDR3 is 14 amino acids. The germline V and J ends were trimmed by 1 base and 7 bases, with 8 bases remaining between them. CDR3 bases: TGTGCCAGCAGTGAAGAGAGGGGGAATTCACCCCTCCACTTT. Translating it yields CASSEERGNSPLHF.

There are many counts of this clonotype. The chain couples TRBV30 to TRBJ1-2; D is uncertain. V was shortened by 2 bases and J by 0 bases, with 7 bases between the two germline ends. This CDR3 is built from 13 residues. Germline V gene lookup returns CDR1 GTSNPN and CDR2 SVGIG (reference sequence). In DNA, the CDR3 is TGTGCCTGGAGTCTTGGCGCTAACTATGGCTACACCTTC. This sequence encodes CAWSLGANYGYTF.

Many counts were recorded for this clonotype. The chain has TRBV9 and TRBJ2-6; 15 bases are shared with TRBD2. This CDR3 contains 20 residues. Germline CDR1 and CDR2: SGDLS and YYNGEE. Losses at the gene ends were 0 bases for V and 2 bases for J; bases not matched to a gene: 6. The CDR3 DNA is TGTGCCAGCAGCGTAGACCCCGGACTAGCGGGAGGGCCTGGGGCCAACGTCCTGACTTTC. Translating it yields CASSVDPGLAGGPGANVLTF. The whole variable domain, filled in from reference TRBV9 and TRBJ2-6, reads DSGVTQTPKHLITATGQRVTLRCSPRSGDLSVYWYQQSLDQGLQFLIQYYNGEERAKGNILERFSAQQFPDLHSELNLSSLELGDSALYFCASSVDPGLAGGPGANVLTFGAGSRLTVL.

This clonotype was detected many times. The chain is built from TRBV13 and TRBJ2-7, with unresolved D. Deletions cut 0 bases from V and 5 bases from J, with 8 bases between. Per germline, CDR1 PRHDT and CDR2 FYEKMQ (reference sequence). The CDR3 sequence is 13 residues long. The CDR3 here is CASSLGVSHEQYF. Here the CDR3 DNA reads TGTGCCAGCAGCTTAGGGGTTTCCCACGAGCAGTACTTC.

The rearrangement uses TRBV6-1 and TRBJ1-2; D uncertain. The V and J ends lost 0 bases and 3 bases respectively, with 11 bases between them. The length of the CDR3 is 15 residues. Germline CDR1 reads MNHNS; CDR2 reads SASEGT. CDR3 protein: CASSEAAGRYYGYTF. In DNA form, the CDR3 reads TGTGCCAGCAGTGAAGCGGCTGGACGGTACTATGGCTACACCTTC.

This clonotype was counted only a few times. V usage is TRBV7-9 and J usage is TRBJ2-7; maybe TRBD2 (6 bases). V lost 3 bases and J 5 bases, leaving 14 bases between the germline ends. This CDR3 has 14 amino acids. Per the germline V gene, CDR1 is SEHNR and CDR2 is FQNEAQ (reference sequence). The DNA for the CDR3 is TGTGCCAGCAGCTTCGGGACTTCGGGAAACGAGCAGTACTTC. Translating gives CASSFGTSGNEQYF. The variable domain in full, completed from reference TRBV7-9 and TRBJ2-7, reads DTGVSQNPRHKITKRGQNVTFRCDPISEHNRLYWYRQTLGQGPEFLTYFQNEAQLEKSRLLSDRFSAERPKGSFSTLEIQRTEQGDSAMYLCASSFGTSGNEQYFGPGTRLTVT.

This clonotype was seen a few times. The V and J genes are TRBV5-1 and TRBJ2-2, with unresolved D. Deletions cut 2 bases from V and 3 bases from J, with 8 bases between. The CDR3 is made up of 14 amino acids. CDR1 SGHRS and CDR2 YFSETQ come from the germline V gene. The CDR3 loop reads CASSFGQDTGELFF. DNA for the CDR3: TGCGCCAGCAGCTTCGGCCAGGACACCGGGGAGCTGTTTTTT.

At least ten counts were recorded for this clonotype. V is TRBV2 and J is TRBJ1-2; the D is unclear. Trimming removed 3 bases at V and 8 bases at J, with 13 bases between. The V gene's germline CDR1 is SNHLY and CDR2 FYNNEI. This CDR3 comprises 13 residues. The DNA of the CDR3 is TGTGCCAGCAGTGATGGTTGGGGTAGAGGCTACACCTTC. Amino acid sequence: CASSDGWGRGYTF.